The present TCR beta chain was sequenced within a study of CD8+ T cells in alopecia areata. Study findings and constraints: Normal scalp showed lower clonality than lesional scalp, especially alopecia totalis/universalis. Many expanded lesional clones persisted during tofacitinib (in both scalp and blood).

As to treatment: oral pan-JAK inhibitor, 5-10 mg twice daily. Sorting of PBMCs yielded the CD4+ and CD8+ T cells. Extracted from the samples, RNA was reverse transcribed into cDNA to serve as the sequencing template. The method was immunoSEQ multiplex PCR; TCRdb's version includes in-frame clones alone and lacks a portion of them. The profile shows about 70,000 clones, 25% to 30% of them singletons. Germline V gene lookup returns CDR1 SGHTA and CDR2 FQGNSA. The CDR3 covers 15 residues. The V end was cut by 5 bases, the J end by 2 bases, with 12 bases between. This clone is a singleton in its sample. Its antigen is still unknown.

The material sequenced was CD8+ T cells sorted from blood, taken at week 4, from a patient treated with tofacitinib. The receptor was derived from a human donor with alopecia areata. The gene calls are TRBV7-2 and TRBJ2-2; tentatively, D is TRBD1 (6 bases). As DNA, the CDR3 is TGTGCCAGCAGCCGAGACAGGCTAAACACCGGGGAGCTGTTTTTT. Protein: CASSRDRLNTGELFF. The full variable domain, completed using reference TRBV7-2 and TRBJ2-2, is GAGVSQSPSNKVTEKGKDVELRCDPISGHTALYWYRQSLGQGLEFLIYFQGNSAPDKSGLPSDRFSAERTGGSVSTLTIQRTQQEDSAVYLCASSRDRLNTGELFFGEGSRLTVL.